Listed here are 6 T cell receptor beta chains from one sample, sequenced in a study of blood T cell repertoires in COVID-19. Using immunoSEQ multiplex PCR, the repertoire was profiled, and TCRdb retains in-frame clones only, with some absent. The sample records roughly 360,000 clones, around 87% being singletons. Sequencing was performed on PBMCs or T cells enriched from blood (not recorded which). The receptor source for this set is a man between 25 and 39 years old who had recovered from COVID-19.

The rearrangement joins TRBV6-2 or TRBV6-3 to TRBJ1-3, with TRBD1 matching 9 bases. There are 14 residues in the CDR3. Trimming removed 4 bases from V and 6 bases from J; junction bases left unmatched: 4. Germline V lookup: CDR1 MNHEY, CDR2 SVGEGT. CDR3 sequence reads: CASSSRTGENTIYF. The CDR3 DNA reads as TGTGCCAGCAGTTCTCGGACAGGGGAAAACACCATATATTTT.

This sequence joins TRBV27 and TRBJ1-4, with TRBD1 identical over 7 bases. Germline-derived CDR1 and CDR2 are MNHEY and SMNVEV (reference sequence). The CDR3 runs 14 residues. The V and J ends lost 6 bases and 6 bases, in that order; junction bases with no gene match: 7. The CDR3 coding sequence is TGTGCCAGCAGACCAGGGACAGAACATGAAAAACTGTTTTTT. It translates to CASRPGTEHEKLFF.

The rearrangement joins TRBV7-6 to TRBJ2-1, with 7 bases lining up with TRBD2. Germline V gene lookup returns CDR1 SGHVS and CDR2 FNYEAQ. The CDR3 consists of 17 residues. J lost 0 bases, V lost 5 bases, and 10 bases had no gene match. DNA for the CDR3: TGTGCCAGCAGCCCATCTACGGGGGGACCCTCCTACAATGAGCAGTTCTTC. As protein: CASSPSTGGPSYNEQFF.

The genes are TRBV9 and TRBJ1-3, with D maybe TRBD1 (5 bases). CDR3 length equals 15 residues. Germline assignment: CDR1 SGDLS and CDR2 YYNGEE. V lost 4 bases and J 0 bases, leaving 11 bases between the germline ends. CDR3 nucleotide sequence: TGTGCCAGCAGCACTTCCGGGGGCTCTGGAAACACCATATATTTT. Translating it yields CASSTSGGSGNTIYF.

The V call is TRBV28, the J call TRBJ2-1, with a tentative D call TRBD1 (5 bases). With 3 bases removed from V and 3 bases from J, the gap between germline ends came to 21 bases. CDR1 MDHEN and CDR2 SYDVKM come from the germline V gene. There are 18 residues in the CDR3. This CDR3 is CASSFSPWQGEDYNEQFF. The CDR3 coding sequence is TGTGCCAGCAGTTTTTCCCCTTGGCAGGGCGAGGACTACAATGAGCAGTTCTTC. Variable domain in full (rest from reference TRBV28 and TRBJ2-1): DVKVTQSSRYLVKRTGEKVFLECVQDMDHENMFWYRQDPGLGLRLIYFSYDVKMKEKGDIPEGYSVSREKKERFSLILESASTNQTSMYLCASSFSPWQGEDYNEQFFGPGTRLTVL.

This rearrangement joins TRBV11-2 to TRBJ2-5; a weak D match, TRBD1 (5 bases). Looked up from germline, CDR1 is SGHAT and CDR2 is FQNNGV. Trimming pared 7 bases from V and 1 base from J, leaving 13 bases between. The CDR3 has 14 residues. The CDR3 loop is CASNSQGIQETQYF. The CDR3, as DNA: TGTGCCAGCAACTCGCAGGGTATCCAAGAGACCCAGTACTTC.